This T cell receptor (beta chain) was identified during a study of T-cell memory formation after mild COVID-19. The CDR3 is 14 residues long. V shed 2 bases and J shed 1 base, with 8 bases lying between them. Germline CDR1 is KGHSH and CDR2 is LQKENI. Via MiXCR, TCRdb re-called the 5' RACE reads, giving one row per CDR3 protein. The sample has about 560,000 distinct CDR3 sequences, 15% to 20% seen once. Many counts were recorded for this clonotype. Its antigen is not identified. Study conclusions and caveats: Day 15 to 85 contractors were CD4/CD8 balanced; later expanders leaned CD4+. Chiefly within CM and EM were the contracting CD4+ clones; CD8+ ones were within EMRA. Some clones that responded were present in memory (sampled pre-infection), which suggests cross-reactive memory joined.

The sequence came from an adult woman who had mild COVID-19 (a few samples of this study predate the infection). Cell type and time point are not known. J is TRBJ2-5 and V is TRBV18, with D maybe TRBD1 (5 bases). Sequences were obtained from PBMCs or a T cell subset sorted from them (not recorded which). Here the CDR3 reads CASSPTGVQETQYF. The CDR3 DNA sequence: TGTGCCAGCTCACCAACAGGCGTCCAAGAGACCCAGTACTTC.